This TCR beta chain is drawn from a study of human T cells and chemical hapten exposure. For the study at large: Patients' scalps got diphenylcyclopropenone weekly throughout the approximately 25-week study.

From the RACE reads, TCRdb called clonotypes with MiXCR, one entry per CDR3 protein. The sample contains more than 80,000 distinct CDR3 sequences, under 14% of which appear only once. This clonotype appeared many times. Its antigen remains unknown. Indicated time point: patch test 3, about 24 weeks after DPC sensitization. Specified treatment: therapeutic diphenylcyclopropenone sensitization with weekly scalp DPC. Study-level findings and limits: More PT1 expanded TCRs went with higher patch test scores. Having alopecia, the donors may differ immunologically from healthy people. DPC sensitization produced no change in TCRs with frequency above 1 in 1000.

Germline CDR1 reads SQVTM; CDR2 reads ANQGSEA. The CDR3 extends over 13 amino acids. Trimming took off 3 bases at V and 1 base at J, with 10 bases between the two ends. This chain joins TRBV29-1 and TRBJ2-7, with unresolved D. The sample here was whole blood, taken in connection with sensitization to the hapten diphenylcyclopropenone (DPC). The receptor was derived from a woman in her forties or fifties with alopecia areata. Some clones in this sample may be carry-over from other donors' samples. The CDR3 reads CSVDGLGSYEQYF. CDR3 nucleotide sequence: TGCAGCGTTGATGGTTTAGGGTCCTACGAGCAGTACTTC.